The 10 T cell receptor beta chains presented below share a single source sample, sequenced in a study of early T cells in non-severe SARS-CoV-2 infection (dated by TCRdb to the early 2020s). Library generation was performed with 5' RACE. For sequencing, a NextSeq 500 was employed. The raw public data were reprocessed by TCRdb itself: fastp quality trimming at Q25, MiXCR clonotype calling, in-frame beta chains only. Here each entry gathers all rows of one CDR3 protein and keeps the most common genes and DNA. The sample has 25,000 to 35,000 distinct CDR3 sequences on record, roughly 4.5% of them singletons. Of the sample, less than 6% is held by the ten largest clones. Sequenced here: whole blood, sampled at baseline. The receptors derive from an adult who was a healthcare worker with PCR-confirmed SARS-CoV-2 infection or an uninfected control (not recorded which).

This clonotype was counted ten times or more. This chain uses TRBV10-3 with TRBJ1-5; D is unresolved. Looked up from germline, CDR1 is ENHRY and CDR2 is SYGVKD. The CDR3 has 12 residues. Trimming took off 2 bases at V and 6 bases at J, with 5 bases between the two ends. The chain's CDR3 is CAISEGRQPQHF. The CDR3 DNA follows: TGTGCCATCAGTGAGGGGCGTCAGCCCCAGCATTTT.

This clonotype was counted at least ten times. This rearrangement joins TRBV19 to TRBJ1-6, with D unresolved. The germline gives CDR1 LNHDA, CDR2 SQIVND (reference sequence). Trimming took off 5 bases at V and 7 bases at J, with 12 bases between the two ends. The CDR3 is made up of 14 amino acids. The CDR3, as DNA: TGTGCCAGTAGTGCCGTCCCGGGGAATTCACCCCTCCACTTT. Encoded protein: CASSAVPGNSPLHF.

About this clonotype itself: This could be a read error, since a much larger clone is one nucleotide away. The chain joins TRBV5-1 to TRBJ2-1; 9 nucleotides match TRBD1. The germline CDR1 and CDR2 sequences are SGHRS and YFSETQ. The CDR3 has 15 amino acids. Germline trimming cut 5 bases from V and 6 bases from J; bases unmatched to any gene: 9. CDR3 in amino acids: CASSPGQGTFNEQFF. The CDR3 nucleotides read TGCGCCAGCAGTCCCGGACAGGGGACTTTCAATGAGCAGTTCTTC.

There are many counts of this clonotype. CDR3 sequence reads: CASSPAQVTETFF. In DNA form, the CDR3 reads TGTGCCAGCAGCCCAGCGCAAGTCACGGAGACTTTCTTT. The chain employs TRBV7-9 and TRBJ1-1; D remains ambiguous. Trimming cost V 5 bases and J 12 bases, with 19 bases left between them. Germline CDR1 and CDR2: SEHNR and FQNEAQ (reference sequence). The CDR3 spans 13 residues. Complete variable domain (other parts from reference TRBV7-9 and TRBJ1-1): DTGVSQNPRHKITKRGQNVTFRCDPISEHNRLYWYRQTLGQGPEFLTYFQNEAQLEKSRLLSDRFSAERPKGSFSTLEIQRTEQGDSAMYLCASSPAQVTETFFGQGTRLTVV.

The sample holds one count of this clonotype. This sequence joins TRBV20-1 and TRBJ1-3, with D tentatively TRBD1 (5 bases). There are 14 residues in the CDR3. V was trimmed by 6 bases and J by 2 bases, leaving 14 bases between them. The germline V gene has CDR1 DFQATT and CDR2 SNEGSKA (reference sequence). Here the CDR3 DNA reads TGCAGTGCCCCGGGGGGGACCACTGGAAACACCATATATTTT. This codes for CSAPGGTTGNTIYF.

In this sample, this clonotype turned up many times. V is TRBV12-3 or TRBV12-4 and J is TRBJ2-5; no definite D call. The CDR3 runs 15 residues. With 1 base removed from V and 5 bases from J, the gap between germline ends came to 14 bases. The CDR3 protein is CASSLEAGRSETQYF. The CDR3 DNA is TGTGCCAGCAGTTTAGAAGCCGGGCGGAGTGAGACCCAGTACTTC.

This clonotype was counted ten times or more. The chain links TRBV12-3 or TRBV12-4 to TRBJ2-3, with D perhaps TRBD2 (6 bases). The ends were cut back, 2 bases at V and 8 bases at J, with 8 bases in the middle. This CDR3 region has 12 residues. The CDR3 sequence: CASSLWGGTQYF. The CDR3 nucleotides read TGTGCCAGCAGTTTATGGGGAGGTACGCAGTATTTT.

This clonotype was recorded many times. The CDR3 spells CASSGLSTGELFF. The CDR3 DNA reads as TGTGCCAGCTCGGGACTATCCACCGGGGAGCTGTTTTTT. The rearrangement links TRBV7-3 to TRBJ2-2, with 7 bases lining up with TRBD2. CDR3 length: 13 amino acids. Germline V lookup: CDR1 SGHTA, CDR2 FQGTGA. Germline trimming cut 8 bases from V and 4 bases from J; bases unmatched to any gene: 4.

In this sample, this clonotype turned up many times. This chain joins TRBV7-3 and TRBJ1-6; D remains ambiguous. CDR3 size: 14 residues. Trimming stripped 2 bases from V and 6 bases from J, with 8 bases between. Germline V gene lookup returns CDR1 SGHTA and CDR2 FQGTGA. CDR3 DNA: TGTGCCAGCAGCTTACGGCAGGCTAATTCACCCCTCCACTTT. Encoded protein: CASSLRQANSPLHF.

Many counts were recorded for this clonotype. This sequence joins TRBV19 and TRBJ2-7; the D is unclear. This CDR3 comprises 16 residues. Germline V lookup: CDR1 LNHDA, CDR2 SQIVND (reference sequence). The germline V and J ends were trimmed by 0 bases and 1 base, with 13 bases remaining between them. CDR3 in DNA: TGTGCCAGTAGTATAGATCTAACGGTCCAGTCCTACGAGCAGTACTTC. It yields the protein CASSIDLTVQSYEQYF.